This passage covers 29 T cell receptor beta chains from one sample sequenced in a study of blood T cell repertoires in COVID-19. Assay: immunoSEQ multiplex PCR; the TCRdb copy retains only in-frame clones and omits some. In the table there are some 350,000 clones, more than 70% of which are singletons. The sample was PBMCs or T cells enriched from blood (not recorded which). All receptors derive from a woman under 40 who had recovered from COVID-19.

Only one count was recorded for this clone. CDR3 protein: CAGPGQAINYGYTF. The CDR3 coding sequence is TGTGCCGGGCCGGGACAGGCTATTAACTATGGCTACACCTTC. V gene TRBV30 combines with J gene TRBJ1-2, with 8 nucleotides matching TRBD1. CDR1 and CDR2 from the germline V gene are GTSNPN and SVGIG (reference sequence). V lost 8 bases and J lost 1; bases outside the gene matches: 9. The CDR3 runs to 14 residues.

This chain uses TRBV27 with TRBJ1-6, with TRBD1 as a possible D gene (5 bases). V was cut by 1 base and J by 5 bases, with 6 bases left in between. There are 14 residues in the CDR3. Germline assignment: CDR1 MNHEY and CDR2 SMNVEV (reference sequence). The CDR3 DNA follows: TGTGCCAGCAGTTTATGGGGGGATAATTCACCCCTCCACTTT. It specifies CASSLWGDNSPLHF.

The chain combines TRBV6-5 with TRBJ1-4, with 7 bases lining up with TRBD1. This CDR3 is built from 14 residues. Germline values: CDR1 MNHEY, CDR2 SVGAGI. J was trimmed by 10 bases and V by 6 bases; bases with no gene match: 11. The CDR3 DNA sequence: TGTGCCAGCAGCAACAGGGGCGGGGCCCGAAAACTGTTTTTT. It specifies CASSNRGGARKLFF.

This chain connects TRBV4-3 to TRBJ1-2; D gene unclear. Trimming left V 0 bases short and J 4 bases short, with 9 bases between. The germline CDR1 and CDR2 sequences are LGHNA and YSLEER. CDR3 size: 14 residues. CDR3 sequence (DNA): TGCGCCAGCAGCCAAGAAAACGCGGGCTATGGCTACACCTTC. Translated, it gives CASSQENAGYGYTF.

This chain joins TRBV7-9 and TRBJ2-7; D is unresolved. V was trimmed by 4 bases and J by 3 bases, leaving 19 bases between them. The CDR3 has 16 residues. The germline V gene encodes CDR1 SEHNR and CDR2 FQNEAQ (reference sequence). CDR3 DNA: TGTGCCAGCAGCTCCCTAGAGGCCGGCCGGTTCTACGAGCAGTACTTC. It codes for CASSSLEAGRFYEQYF.

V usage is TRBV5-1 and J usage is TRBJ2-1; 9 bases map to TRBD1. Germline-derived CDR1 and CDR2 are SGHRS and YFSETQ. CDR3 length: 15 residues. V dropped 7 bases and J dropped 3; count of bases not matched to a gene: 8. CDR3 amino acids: CASFHGDRDYNEQFF. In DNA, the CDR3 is TGCGCCAGCTTCCATGGGGACAGGGACTACAATGAGCAGTTCTTC.

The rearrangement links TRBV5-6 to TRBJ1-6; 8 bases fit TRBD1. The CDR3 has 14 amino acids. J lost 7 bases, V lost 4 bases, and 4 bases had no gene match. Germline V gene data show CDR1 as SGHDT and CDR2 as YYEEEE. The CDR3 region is CASSQGAGNSPLHF. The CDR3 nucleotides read TGTGCCAGCAGCCAGGGGGCTGGGAATTCACCCCTCCACTTT.

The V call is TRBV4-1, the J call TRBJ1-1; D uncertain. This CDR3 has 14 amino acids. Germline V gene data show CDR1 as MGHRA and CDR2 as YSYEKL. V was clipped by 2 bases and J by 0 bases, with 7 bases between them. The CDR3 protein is CASSQSGMNTEAFF. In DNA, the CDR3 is TGCGCCAGCAGCCAATCGGGGATGAACACTGAAGCTTTCTTT.

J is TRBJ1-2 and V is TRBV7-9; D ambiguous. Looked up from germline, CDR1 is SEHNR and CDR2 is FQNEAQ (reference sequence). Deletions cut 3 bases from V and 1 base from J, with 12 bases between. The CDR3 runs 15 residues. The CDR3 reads CASSFGNTLNYGYTF. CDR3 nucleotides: TGTGCCAGCAGCTTCGGGAACACCCTTAACTATGGCTACACCTTC.

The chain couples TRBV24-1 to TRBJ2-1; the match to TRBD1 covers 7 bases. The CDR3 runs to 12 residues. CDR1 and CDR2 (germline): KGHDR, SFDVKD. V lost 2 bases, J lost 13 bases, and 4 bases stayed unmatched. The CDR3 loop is CATSDSDRPQFF. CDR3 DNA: TGTGCCACCAGTGATTCGGACAGGCCACAGTTCTTC.

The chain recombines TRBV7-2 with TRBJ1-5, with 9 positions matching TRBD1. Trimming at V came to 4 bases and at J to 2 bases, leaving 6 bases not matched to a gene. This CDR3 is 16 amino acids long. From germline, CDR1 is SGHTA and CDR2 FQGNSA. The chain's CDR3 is CASSSNRGPGNQPQHF. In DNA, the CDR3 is TGTGCCAGCAGCTCTAACAGGGGGCCCGGCAATCAGCCCCAGCATTTT.

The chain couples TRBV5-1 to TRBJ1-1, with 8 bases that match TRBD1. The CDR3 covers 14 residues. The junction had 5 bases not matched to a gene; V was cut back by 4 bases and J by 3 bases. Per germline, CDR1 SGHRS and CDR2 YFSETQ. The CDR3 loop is CASSTRGRDTEAFF. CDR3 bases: TGCGCCAGCAGCACCAGGGGGCGAGACACTGAAGCTTTCTTT.

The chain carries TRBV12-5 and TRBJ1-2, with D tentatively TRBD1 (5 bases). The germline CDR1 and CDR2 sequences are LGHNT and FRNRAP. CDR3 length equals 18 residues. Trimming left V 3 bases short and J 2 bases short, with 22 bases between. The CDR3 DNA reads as TGTGCTAGTGGTTTTGGTCAGGGAATAACAGACATGAACTATGGCTACACCTTC. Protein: CASGFGQGITDMNYGYTF.

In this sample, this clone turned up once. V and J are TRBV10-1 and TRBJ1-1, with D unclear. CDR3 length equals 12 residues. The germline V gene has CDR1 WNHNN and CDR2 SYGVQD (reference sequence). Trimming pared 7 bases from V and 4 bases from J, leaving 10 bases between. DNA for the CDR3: TGCGCCAGCAACGATCCGGGCACTGAAGCTTTCTTT. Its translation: CASNDPGTEAFF.

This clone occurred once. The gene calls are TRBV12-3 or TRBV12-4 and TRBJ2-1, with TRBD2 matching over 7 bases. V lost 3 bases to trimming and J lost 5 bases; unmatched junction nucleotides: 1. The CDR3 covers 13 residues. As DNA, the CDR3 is TGTGCCAGCAGTTTCCTAGCGGACAATGAGCAGTTCTTC. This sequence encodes CASSFLADNEQFF.

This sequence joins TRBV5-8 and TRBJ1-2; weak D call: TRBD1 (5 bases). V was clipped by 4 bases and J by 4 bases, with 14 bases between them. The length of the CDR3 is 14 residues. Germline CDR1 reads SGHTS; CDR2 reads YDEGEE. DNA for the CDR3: TGTGCCAGCAGCCCTTGGGCAGGGCTCTATGGCTACACCTTC. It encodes CASSPWAGLYGYTF.

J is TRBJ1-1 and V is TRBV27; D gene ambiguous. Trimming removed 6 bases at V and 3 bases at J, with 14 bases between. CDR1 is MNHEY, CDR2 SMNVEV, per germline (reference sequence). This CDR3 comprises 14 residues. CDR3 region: CASSRGLGDTEAFF. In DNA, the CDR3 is TGTGCCAGCAGCCGAGGACTGGGCGACACTGAAGCTTTCTTT.

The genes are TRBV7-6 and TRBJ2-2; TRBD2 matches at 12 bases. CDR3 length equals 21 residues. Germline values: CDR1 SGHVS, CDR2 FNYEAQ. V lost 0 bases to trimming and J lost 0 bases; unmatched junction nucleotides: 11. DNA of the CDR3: TGTGCCAGCAGCTTAGCGAGATTGGCTAGCGGGGGGGCTACGAACACCGGGGAGCTGTTTTTT. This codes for CASSLARLASGGATNTGELFF.

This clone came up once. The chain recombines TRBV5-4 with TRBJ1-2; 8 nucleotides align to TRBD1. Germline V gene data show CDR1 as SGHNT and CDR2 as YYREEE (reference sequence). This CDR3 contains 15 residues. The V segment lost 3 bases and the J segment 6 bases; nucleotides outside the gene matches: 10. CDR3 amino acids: CASSSLPDRGHGYTF. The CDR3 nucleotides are TGTGCCAGCAGCTCTTTACCCGACAGGGGCCATGGCTACACCTTC.

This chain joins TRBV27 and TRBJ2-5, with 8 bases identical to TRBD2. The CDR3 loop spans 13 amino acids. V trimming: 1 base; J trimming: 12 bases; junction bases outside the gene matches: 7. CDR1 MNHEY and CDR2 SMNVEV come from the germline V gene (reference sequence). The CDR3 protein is CASSLFGEGLEYF. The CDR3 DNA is TGTGCCAGCAGTTTATTTGGGGAGGGACTAGAGTACTTC.

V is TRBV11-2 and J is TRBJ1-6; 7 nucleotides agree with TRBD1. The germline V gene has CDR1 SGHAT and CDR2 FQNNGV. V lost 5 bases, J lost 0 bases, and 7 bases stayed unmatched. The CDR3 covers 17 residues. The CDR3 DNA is TGTGCCAGCAGCGCCGGACAGGATAGCTCCTATAATTCACCCCTCCACTTT. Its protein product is CASSAGQDSSYNSPLHF.

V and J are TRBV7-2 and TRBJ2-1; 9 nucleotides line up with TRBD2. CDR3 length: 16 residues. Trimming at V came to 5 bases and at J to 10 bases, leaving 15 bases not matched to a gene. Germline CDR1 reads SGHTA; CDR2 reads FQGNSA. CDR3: CASSPRGSGGAGEQFF. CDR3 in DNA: TGTGCCAGCAGCCCCCGGGGTAGCGGGGGAGCAGGGGAGCAGTTCTTC.

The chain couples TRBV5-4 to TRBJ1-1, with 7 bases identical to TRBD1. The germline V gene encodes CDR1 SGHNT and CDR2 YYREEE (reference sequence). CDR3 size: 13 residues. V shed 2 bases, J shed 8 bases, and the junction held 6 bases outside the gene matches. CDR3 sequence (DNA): TGTGCCAGCAGCTTACAGGGGAGTGCGGAAGCTTTCTTT. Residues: CASSLQGSAEAFF.

Written as DNA, the CDR3 is TGTGCCAGCAGTGACCTCGGACAGGGCCCCTACGAGCAGTACTTC. It encodes CASSDLGQGPYEQYF. The chain carries TRBV25-1 and TRBJ2-7; 8 positions agree with TRBD1. The CDR3 runs 15 residues. J lost 2 bases, V lost 3 bases, and 6 bases had no gene match. Germline CDR1 reads MGHDK; CDR2 reads SYGVNS.

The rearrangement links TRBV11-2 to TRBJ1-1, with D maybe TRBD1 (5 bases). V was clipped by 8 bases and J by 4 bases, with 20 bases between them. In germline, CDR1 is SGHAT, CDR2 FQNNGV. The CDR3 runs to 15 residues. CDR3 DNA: TGTGCCAGCGGCGATGGACATTCAGGTGTCACTGAAGCTTTCTTT. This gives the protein CASGDGHSGVTEAFF.

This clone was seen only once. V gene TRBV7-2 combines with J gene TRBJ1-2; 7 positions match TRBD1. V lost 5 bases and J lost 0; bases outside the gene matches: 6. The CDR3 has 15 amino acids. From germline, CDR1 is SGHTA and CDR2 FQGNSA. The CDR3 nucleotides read TGTGCCAGCAGCACTAGGCAGGGGGCTAACTATGGCTACACCTTC. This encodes CASSTRQGANYGYTF.

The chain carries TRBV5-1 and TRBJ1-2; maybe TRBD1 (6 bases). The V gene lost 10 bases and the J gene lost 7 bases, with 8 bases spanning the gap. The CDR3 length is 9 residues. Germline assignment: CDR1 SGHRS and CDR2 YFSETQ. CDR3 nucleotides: TGCGCCCTCAGGGGTGGCTACACCTTC. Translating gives CALRGGYTF.

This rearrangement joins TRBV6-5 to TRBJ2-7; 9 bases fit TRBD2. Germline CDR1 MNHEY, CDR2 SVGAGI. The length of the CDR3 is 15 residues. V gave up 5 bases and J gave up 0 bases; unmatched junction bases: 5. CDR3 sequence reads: CASSQSGGLSYEQYF. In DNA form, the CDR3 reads TGTGCCAGCAGTCAGAGCGGGGGGCTCTCCTACGAGCAGTACTTC.

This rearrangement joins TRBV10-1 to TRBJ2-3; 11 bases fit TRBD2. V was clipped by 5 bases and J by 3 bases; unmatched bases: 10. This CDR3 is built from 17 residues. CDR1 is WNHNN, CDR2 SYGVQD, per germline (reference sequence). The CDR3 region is CASSSSGGPQRTDTQYF. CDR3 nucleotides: TGCGCCAGCAGTTCTAGCGGGGGGCCCCAGCGAACAGATACGCAGTATTTT.